The 25 T cell receptor beta chains below all came from one sample that was sequenced in a study of T cell changes during pregnancy in multiple sclerosis. Sequenced by immunoSEQ multiplex PCR; TCRdb stores in-frame clones only, minus some. The table has 60,000 to 95,000 clones, 90% to 95% seen once. The sample consisted of CD4+ T cells from peripheral blood mononuclear cells, taken before pregnancy. The receptors come from a female donor with multiple sclerosis, enrolled in a pregnancy study.

This clone was counted a single time. The V call is TRBV19, the J call TRBJ2-7, with 7 nucleotides matching TRBD2. The CDR3 has 13 amino acids. Germline-derived CDR1 and CDR2 are LNHDA and SQIVND (reference sequence). V shed 7 bases, J shed 5 bases, and the junction held 8 bases outside the gene matches. This CDR3 is CASKRAGSNEQYF. The CDR3 DNA reads TGTGCCAGTAAGAGAGCGGGATCAAACGAGCAGTACTTC.

V gene TRBV9 combines with J gene TRBJ2-1; TRBD2 matches at 9 bases. The CDR3 runs to 16 residues. The V segment lost 4 bases and the J segment 4 bases; nucleotides outside the gene matches: 9. From germline, CDR1 is SGDLS and CDR2 YYNGEE. CDR3 protein: CASSSAGGNLYNEQFF. The DNA for the CDR3 is TGTGCCAGCAGCTCAGCGGGGGGAAACTTGTACAATGAGCAGTTCTTC. Looking up the rest from reference TRBV9 and TRBJ2-1 gives the full variable domain: DSGVTQTPKHLITATGQRVTLRCSPRSGDLSVYWYQQSLDQGLQFLIQYYNGEERAKGNILERFSAQQFPDLHSELNLSSLELGDSALYFCASSSAGGNLYNEQFFGPGTRLTVL.

The chain carries TRBV28 and TRBJ1-4; D gene unclear. V lost 4 bases and J 4 bases, leaving 13 bases between the germline ends. The CDR3 extends over 15 amino acids. Germline V gene sequence: CDR1 MDHEN, CDR2 SYDVKM. The CDR3 DNA reads as TGTGCCAGCAGTTATGACTTCCGCTTTAATGAAAAACTGTTTTTT. The encoded protein is CASSYDFRFNEKLFF. The whole variable domain, filled in from reference TRBV28 and TRBJ1-4, reads DVKVTQSSRYLVKRTGEKVFLECVQDMDHENMFWYRQDPGLGLRLIYFSYDVKMKEKGDIPEGYSVSREKKERFSLILESASTNQTSMYLCASSYDFRFNEKLFFGSGTQLSVL.

The chain carries TRBV27 and TRBJ1-1; D might be TRBD1 (5 bases). In germline, CDR1 is MNHEY, CDR2 SMNVEV (reference sequence). Trimming removed 5 bases from V and 0 bases from J, with 16 bases in between. The CDR3 consists of 16 residues. The CDR3 DNA sequence: TGTGCCAGCAGTCAGATAAACAGGTACATGAACACTGAAGCTTTCTTT. It is translated as CASSQINRYMNTEAFF.

The chain combines TRBV5-6 with TRBJ1-2; TRBD1 aligns across 7 bases. J gave up 5 bases and V 5 bases, and 9 bases lay outside the gene matches. Germline CDR1 SGHDT, CDR2 YYEEEE. The CDR3 consists of 14 residues. The CDR3 DNA sequence: TGTGCCAGCAGTAAGATCGACAGGGATTATGGCTACACCTTC. Protein sequence: CASSKIDRDYGYTF.

The gene calls are TRBV4-3 and TRBJ2-3; a weak D match, TRBD2 (6 bases). The CDR3 runs 17 residues. V lost 0 bases and J lost 2, with 15 bases in between. Germline CDR1 is LGHNA and CDR2 is YSLEER. CDR3 DNA: TGCGCCAGCAGCCAAGATGTAGTAGCGGCTAACACAGATACGCAGTATTTT. Protein product: CASSQDVVAANTDTQYF.

This clone occurred once. The CDR3 DNA is TGCGCCAGCAGCTTCGGATCCGGGACTAGCGGGAGGCCTGGCACAGATACGCAGTATTTT. Translating it yields CASSFGSGTSGRPGTDTQYF. The chain recombines TRBV5-1 with TRBJ2-3, with TRBD2 matching over 15 bases. The V segment lost 2 bases and the J segment 1 base; nucleotides outside the gene matches: 11. CDR3 length: 20 residues. The germline gives CDR1 SGHRS, CDR2 YFSETQ.

Worth noting for this clone: One end of the junction is discordant with germline, which a read error may explain. V is TRBV5-1 and J is TRBJ1-5; 8 bases are shared with TRBD1. The germline gives CDR1 SGHRS, CDR2 YFSETQ. There are 15 residues in the CDR3. CDR3 nucleotide sequence: TGCGCCAGCAGATTGGACAGGGACGTCAATCAGCCCCAGCATTTT. Its translation: CASRLDRDVNQPQHF.

The chain recombines TRBV14 with TRBJ2-7; D gene unclear. Trimming took off 3 bases at V and 5 bases at J, with 8 bases between the two ends. CDR1 and CDR2 from the germline V gene are SGHDN and FVKESK. CDR3 length equals 12 residues. CDR3 protein: CASSHLGNEQYF. In DNA form, the CDR3 reads TGTGCCAGCAGCCATCTAGGTAACGAGCAGTACTTC.

The CDR3 DNA is TGTGCCAGCAGTATTCAGGTCCATTCACCCCTCCACTTT. It encodes CASSIQVHSPLHF. The V call is TRBV6-1, the J call TRBJ1-6, with D uncertain. The CDR3 extends over 13 amino acids. Germline-derived CDR1 and CDR2 are MNHNS and SASEGT. Trimming took 5 bases from V and 8 from J, leaving 10 bases between them.

The chain employs TRBV7-8 and TRBJ1-5, with 7 bases aligning to TRBD1. Trimming removed 6 bases from V and 2 bases from J; junction bases left unmatched: 7. Germline V gene data show CDR1 as SGHVS and CDR2 as FQNEAQ. The CDR3 loop spans 15 amino acids. CDR3 in amino acids: CASSVGQLGNQPQHF. The CDR3 DNA sequence: TGTGCCAGCAGTGTGGGACAGTTGGGCAATCAGCCCCAGCATTTT.

This sequence joins TRBV4-2 and TRBJ2-3; TRBD2 matches at 15 bases. This CDR3 is built from 19 residues. J was trimmed by 5 bases and V by 1 base; bases with no gene match: 10. Germline CDR1 and CDR2: LGHNA and YNFKEQ. The CDR3 region has the DNA TGTGCCAGCAGCCAAGGTGGAATGCCGGGACTAGCGGGAGGAGATACGCAGTATTTT. It is translated as CASSQGGMPGLAGGDTQYF.

This clone appeared once. The gene calls are TRBV4-1 and TRBJ1-4; tentatively, D is TRBD1 (5 bases). Trimming shortened V by 5 bases and J by 8 bases, and 12 bases separated the two germline ends. The CDR3 runs 13 residues. Looked up from germline, CDR1 is MGHRA and CDR2 is YSYEKL. The CDR3 DNA reads TGCGCCAGCAGCGCCCTTTGGACAGAAAAACTGTTTTTT. Translation: CASSALWTEKLFF.

The chain has TRBV11-3 and TRBJ2-1; 13 nucleotides align to TRBD2. V lost 5 bases to trimming and J lost 0 bases; unmatched junction nucleotides: 4. Germline values: CDR1 SGHNT, CDR2 YENEEA. CDR3 length equals 17 residues. The CDR3 here is CASSPLAGGSSYNEQFF. CDR3 in DNA: TGTGCCAGCAGCCCACTAGCGGGAGGGAGCTCCTACAATGAGCAGTTCTTC.

The J gene is TRBJ1-5, the V gene TRBV15; the D is unclear. The V and J ends lost 5 bases and 0 bases respectively, with 2 bases between them. This CDR3 is 12 amino acids long. Germline CDR1 LNHNV, CDR2 YYDKDF (reference sequence). CDR3 residues: CATSRSNQPQHF. CDR3 DNA sequence: TGTGCCACCAGCCGTAGCAATCAGCCCCAGCATTTT. The full variable domain, in which reference TRBV15 and TRBJ1-5 provide the parts outside the CDR3, is DAMVIQNPRYQVTQFGKPVTLSCSQTLNHNVMYWYQQKSSQAPKLLFHYYDKDFNNEADTPDNFQSRRPNTSFCFLDIRSPGLGDTAMYLCATSRSNQPQHFGDGTRLSIL.

This chain joins TRBV5-1 and TRBJ2-4, with TRBD1 identical over 7 bases. The CDR3 runs to 13 residues. V trimming: 6 bases; J trimming: 5 bases; junction bases outside the gene matches: 5. Germline values: CDR1 SGHRS, CDR2 YFSETQ. CDR3 in amino acids: CASTSGTENIQYF. In nucleotides, the CDR3 is TGCGCCAGCACCTCCGGGACAGAAAACATTCAGTACTTC. Using reference TRBV5-1 and TRBJ2-4 for the parts outside the CDR3, the full variable domain is KAGVTQTPRYLIKTRGQQVTLSCSPISGHRSVSWYQQTPGQGLQFLFEYFSETQRNKGNFPGRFSGRQFSNSRSEMNVSTLELGDSALYLCASTSGTENIQYFGAGTRLSVL.

V gene TRBV5-4 combines with J gene TRBJ2-3, with 7 bases aligning to TRBD1. Germline loops: CDR1 SGHNT, CDR2 YYREEE (reference sequence). This CDR3 has 12 residues. J lost 6 bases, V lost 5 bases, and 3 bases had no gene match. The CDR3, as DNA: TGTGCCAGCAGGCAAGGGGGCGATACGCAGTATTTT. This translates into CASRQGGDTQYF.

This sequence joins TRBV21-1 and TRBJ2-3; the listed D gene, TRBD1, was not tested against the DNA. TRBV21-1 corresponds to a pseudogene. This CDR3 is 18 amino acids long. For the CDR3, the DNA is TGTGCCAGCAGCACGTGGGACAGGGTTTTACGGATAGCAGATACGCAGTATTTT. As protein: CASSTWDRVLRIADTQYF.

The chain joins TRBV9 to TRBJ2-7, with 7 bases matching TRBD1. CDR3 length equals 15 residues. V shed 0 bases and J 3 bases; nucleotides not matched to a gene: 6. Germline assignment: CDR1 SGDLS and CDR2 YYNGEE. The CDR3 DNA sequence: TGTGCCAGCAGCGTAGCCCCCAGGGGGAACTACGAGCAGTACTTC. This codes for CASSVAPRGNYEQYF.

This clone was seen only once. This chain connects TRBV7-8 to TRBJ1-1, with D perhaps matching TRBD1 (6 bases). With 1 base removed from V and 7 bases from J, the gap between germline ends came to 10 bases. The CDR3 loop spans 13 amino acids. Germline-derived CDR1 and CDR2 are SGHVS and FQNEAQ. This CDR3 is CASSLDREIEAFF. CDR3 sequence (DNA): TGTGCCAGCAGCTTAGACAGGGAAATTGAAGCTTTCTTT.

The chain links TRBV6-5 to TRBJ1-1; 12 bases line up with TRBD1. CDR1 MNHEY and CDR2 SVGAGI come from the germline V gene. CDR3 length: 14 amino acids. V lost 6 bases to trimming and J lost 2 bases; unmatched junction nucleotides: 1. CDR3 loop: CASRGTGGNTEAFF. The DNA of the CDR3 is TGTGCCAGCAGGGGGACAGGGGGCAACACTGAAGCTTTCTTT.

The rearrangement joins TRBV6-5 to TRBJ2-5; D unclear. Germline V gene lookup returns CDR1 MNHEY and CDR2 SVGAGI. V lost 6 bases and J lost 0, with 11 bases in between. This CDR3 has 14 amino acids. CDR3 amino acids: CASRQFRDQETQYF. CDR3 bases: TGTGCCAGCAGACAATTTCGGGACCAAGAGACCCAGTACTTC.

The CDR3, as DNA: TGTGCCAGCAGCCTCGATGGACAGCCCGGAAACACTGAAGCTTTCTTT. This codes for CASSLDGQPGNTEAFF. The chain has TRBV9 and TRBJ1-1; TRBD1 might be the D (6 bases). CDR3 length equals 16 residues. Trimming shortened V by 4 bases and J by 2 bases, and 18 bases separated the two germline ends. CDR1 is SGDLS, CDR2 YYNGEE, per germline.

This chain links TRBV10-1 with TRBJ1-5, with 9 bases that match TRBD1. This CDR3 is 14 amino acids long. V shed 6 bases and J 6 bases; nucleotides not matched to a gene: 6. Germline CDR1 reads WNHNN; CDR2 reads SYGVQD (reference sequence). Here the CDR3 DNA reads TGCGCCAGCAGGAGGGACAGGGCTTTTCAGCCCCAGCATTTT. It specifies CASRRDRAFQPQHF.

V and J are TRBV27 and TRBJ1-1, with a tentative D call TRBD1 (6 bases). This CDR3 region has 13 residues. The ends were cut back, 0 bases at V and 6 bases at J, with 8 bases in the middle. The V gene's germline CDR1 is MNHEY and CDR2 SMNVEV (reference sequence). CDR3: CASSLSRGAEAFF. CDR3 in DNA: TGTGCCAGCAGTTTATCCAGGGGAGCTGAAGCTTTCTTT.